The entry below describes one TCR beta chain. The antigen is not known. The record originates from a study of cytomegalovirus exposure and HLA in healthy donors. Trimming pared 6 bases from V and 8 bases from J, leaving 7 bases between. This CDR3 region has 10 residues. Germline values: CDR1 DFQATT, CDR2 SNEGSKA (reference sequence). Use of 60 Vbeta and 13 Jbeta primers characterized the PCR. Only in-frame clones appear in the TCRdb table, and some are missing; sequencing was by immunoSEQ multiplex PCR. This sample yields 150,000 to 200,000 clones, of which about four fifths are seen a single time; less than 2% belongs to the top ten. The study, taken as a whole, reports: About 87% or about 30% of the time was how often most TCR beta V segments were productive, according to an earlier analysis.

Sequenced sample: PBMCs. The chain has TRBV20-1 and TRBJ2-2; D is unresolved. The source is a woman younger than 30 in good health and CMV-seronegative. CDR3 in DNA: TGCAGTGCCCGCGGAGGGGAGCTGTTTTTT. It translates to CSARGGELFF.